The text below deals with one T cell receptor (beta chain). Its matching antigen is unknown. This record comes from a study of shared clonotypes between healthy human individuals. Turning to the study itself: Per donor, three plates held CD4 naive cells, three held CD4 memory, two held CD8 naive and one held CD8 memory.

The authors split each subset's genomic DNA evenly across several immunoSEQ plates. Measured with immunoSEQ multiplex PCR; TCRdb has only the in-frame clones, and not every one. The sample carries about 750,000 clones, 92% recorded once. The ends were cut back, 7 bases at V and 0 bases at J, with 13 bases in the middle. The CDR3 is made up of 13 amino acids. Germline assignment: CDR1 SQVTM and CDR2 ANQGSEA. Naive CD8 cells comprised CD45RO-negative, CCR7-positively selected cells, excluding terminally differentiated effector memory CD45RA+ cells. Findings and limits, study-wide: Genetic and exposure-history diversity was limited by the small donor number. Across subsets, estimated richness was generally greater for naive than for memory populations.

The chain uses TRBV29-1 and TRBJ2-7, with D perhaps TRBD2 (6 bases). The TCR sequence derives from a man between 25 and 39 years old in good health. The specimen sequenced was naive CD8+ T cells sorted from blood. CDR3 bases: TGCAGCGCCGTAGCGGTTACCTCCTACGAGCAGTACTTC. Its protein is CSAVAVTSYEQYF.